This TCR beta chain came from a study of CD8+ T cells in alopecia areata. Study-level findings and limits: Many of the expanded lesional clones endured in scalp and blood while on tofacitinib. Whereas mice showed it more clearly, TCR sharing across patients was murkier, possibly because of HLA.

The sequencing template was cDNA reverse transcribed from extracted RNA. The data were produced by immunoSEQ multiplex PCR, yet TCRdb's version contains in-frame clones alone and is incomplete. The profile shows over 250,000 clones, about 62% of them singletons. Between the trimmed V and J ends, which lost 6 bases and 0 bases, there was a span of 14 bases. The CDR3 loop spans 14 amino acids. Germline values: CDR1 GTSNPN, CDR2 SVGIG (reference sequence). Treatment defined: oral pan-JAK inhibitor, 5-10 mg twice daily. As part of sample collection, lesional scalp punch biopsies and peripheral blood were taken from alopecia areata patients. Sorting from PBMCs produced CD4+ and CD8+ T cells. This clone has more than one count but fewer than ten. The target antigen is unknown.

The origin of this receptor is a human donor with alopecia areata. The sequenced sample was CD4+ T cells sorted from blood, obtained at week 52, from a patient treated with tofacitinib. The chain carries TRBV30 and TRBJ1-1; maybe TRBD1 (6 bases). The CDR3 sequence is CACRWTDMNTEAFF. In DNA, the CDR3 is TGTGCCTGCCGTTGGACAGACATGAACACTGAAGCTTTCTTT.